What follows describes a single TCR beta chain. This clonotype was observed at least ten times. Its antigen remains unidentified. The sample holds no much larger clone one base away, and base qualities are not on file. For repertoire sequencing, TCR beta CDR3 regions were amplified from RNA transcripts. The first round of RT-PCR was done with HTBI primers and the Qiagen OneStep RT-PCR kit, and was followed by a second round of multiplex PCR, then size selection and purification. Libraries were sequenced paired-end with 100 bp reads on an Illumina HiSeq2000. Concerning the study's data processing: SOAPnuke was used to process the reads, removing any read that contained adapters or uncalled bases, had a mean Phred below 15, or lacked an exact match to the constant primer or identifier. COPE v1.2.5 was used to merge the high-quality paired reads. Each unique nucleotide sequence was defined as a clonotype, and clonotypes were aligned to IMGT TRB V, D and J references with MiTCR v1.1. The analysis was limited to V-J combinations with a frequency above 0.0001, which together covered 99.2% of the repertoires. For each V-J combination, a TCR clonal expansion and chaos score was defined as F50 clonal expansion divided by the chaos observed in the TCRdist matrix. Welch's t-statistics and random forest were used to reduce the features to some 13 V-J combinations, which were then used as input to a naive Bayes classifier. The Morisita-Horn index was used to measure how similar the thyroid and blood repertoires were. The public reads were quality trimmed at Q25 with fastp and then assembled into clones with MiXCR by TCRdb, keeping productive beta chains. Records with the same CDR3 protein are collapsed into one entry carrying the most frequent genes and DNA. These V and J calls rely on TCRdb rather than the paper's analysis. This sample is represented by over a million distinct CDR3 sequences; approximately 35% of them were singletons. 8.5% to 14% of the sample lies in the top ten.

This entry belongs to a study of Graves' ophthalmopathy and Graves' hyperthyroidism (dated 2018 in TCRdb). Regarding the complete study: Stable hyperthyroidism was defined as no progression to ophthalmopathy within 18 months of follow-up. TCR beta repertoire signatures were used to distinguish Graves' ophthalmopathy from Graves' hyperthyroidism and to predict progression to ophthalmopathy. In total, 135 blood samples were TCR-sequenced: some 40 ophthalmopathy, roughly 77 hyperthyroidism and approximately 17 hyperthyroidism-to-ophthalmopathy patients. To explore V-J signatures that distinguish ophthalmopathy from hyperthyroidism, a discovery set of about a hundred patients was enrolled, made up of 40 to 45 with ophthalmopathy and under 65 with stable hyperthyroidism. An independent validation cohort comprised 18 hyperthyroidism patients and 15 to 17 patients who later progressed from hyperthyroidism to ophthalmopathy. In about six hyperthyroidism patients, the T-cell repertoires found in thyroid tissue were compared with those found in blood. Following sampling, methimazole starting at 30 mg daily was administered to hyperthyroidism patients, and high-dose intravenous methylprednisolone was administered to ophthalmopathy patients.

Patients with hyperthyroidism were aged 18 to 65 years, had been newly diagnosed, and had a disease duration of less than 2 months. Anyone with other autoimmune diseases, uncontrolled infections, pregnancy or lactation was excluded from the study. Diagnosis was based on clinical symptoms, serum thyroxine, TRAb, thyroid ultrasound and orbital computed tomography. Trizol reagent was used to extract the total RNA, and its quality was then checked on an Agilent 2100 Bioanalyzer. Germline trimming amounts to 4 bases on V and 7 bases on J, with 5 as the count of junction bases outside the gene matches. Including the terminal cysteine and phenylalanine, the CDR3 comprises 12 residues. CDR3 DNA is the only sequence kept; it has 36 bases, read in frame from the first base. Reading the germline V gene gives CDR1 SQVTM and CDR2 ANQGSEA. Results the study describes overall, beyond this receptor: Ophthalmopathy was separated from stable hyperthyroidism by the 13-signature model with 85% to 90% sensitivity and 81% to 84% specificity in cross-validation and with 80%/75% in the test set. Most expanded thyroid clonotypes with a frequency above 0.001 also appeared in blood, which suggests that blood repertoires may reflect the immune response in the thyroid. In validation, the model predicted ophthalmopathy progression with 55% to 71% sensitivity and approximately 72% specificity; approximately 12 predicted patients were CT-confirmed with GO in a median of approximately 6.2 months. Sample size was not statistically predetermined, and group allocation was not concealed from the investigators.

The clonotype originates from an adult man with Graves' hyperthyroidism. The chain is encoded by TRBV29-1 joined to TRBJ1-1, with 8 middle bases fitting TRBD1. Specimen: peripheral blood or thyroid tissue (not recorded which). This receptor carries the CDR3 CSVGQGAGEAFF. The DNA sequence reads TGCAGCGTTGGCCAGGGGGCCGGTGAAGCTTTCTTT.